This T cell receptor (beta chain) was captured in a study of T cell responses to AZD1222 COVID-19 vaccine. Findings and caveats of the study: Across the whole spike, CD4 TCRs peaked at regions 160-218 and 743-854. Vaccination with two AZD1222 doses was followed by a rise in Spike-specific TCR breadth and depth. Most donors were white British, females outnumbered males, and clonal diversity was possibly underestimated.

The CDR3 runs 13 residues. Trimming cost V 2 bases and J 6 bases, with 9 bases left between them. Germline V gene sequence: CDR1 SGDLS, CDR2 YYNGEE. Clones were sequenced by immunoSEQ multiplex PCR, and TCRdb holds only the in-frame ones, with some missing. The table lists about 200,000 clones, about 94% of them singletons. In regard to this clone: What it binds is unknown.

It was second doses at about 4 or about 12 weeks that were pooled. Specimen: peripheral blood, collected 28 days after the second AZD1222 dose. The source of this sequence is an adult who received the AZD1222 COVID-19 vaccine. V and J are TRBV9 and TRBJ2-1; no clear D gene. CDR3 DNA: TGTGCCAGCAGCGTCAATTCGATCAATGAGCAGTTCTTC. It translates to CASSVNSINEQFF.